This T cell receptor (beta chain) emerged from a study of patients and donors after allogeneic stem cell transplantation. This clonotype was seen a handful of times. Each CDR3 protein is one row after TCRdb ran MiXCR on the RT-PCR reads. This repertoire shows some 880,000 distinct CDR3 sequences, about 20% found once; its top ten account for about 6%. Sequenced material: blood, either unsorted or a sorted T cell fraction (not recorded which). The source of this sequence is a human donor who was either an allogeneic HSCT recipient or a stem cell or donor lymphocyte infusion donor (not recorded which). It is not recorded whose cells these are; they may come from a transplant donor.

CDR3 DNA sequence: TGTGCCAGCAGCGCCGCGGGACTAGGGGTTGAGGAGCAGTTCTTC. It codes for CASSAAGLGVEEQFF. The chain combines TRBV12-3 or TRBV12-4 with TRBJ2-1; TRBD2 matches at 8 bases. J was trimmed by 10 bases and V by 6 bases; bases with no gene match: 14. This CDR3 is 15 amino acids long.